This TCR beta chain was captured in a study of blood T cells in healthy people across ages. Points on this clonotype: Its cognate antigen is unknown.

Germline V gene data show CDR1 as LGHDT and CDR2 as YNNKEL (reference sequence). The length of the CDR3 is 17 residues. With V trimmed by 2 bases and J by 1 base, 10 bases remained unmatched. PBMCs numbering at least 7 million were isolated per sample. Broader study findings: Per million T cells, TCR beta diversity dropped roughly linearly as age increased.

PCR was performed a second time for roughly 7 to 12 cycles using a sample-barcoded 5' primer and a J-beta primer mix. TCRdb recomputed calls from the 5' RACE reads with MiXCR, one row per CDR3 protein. The sample lists 1.4 million or so distinct CDR3 sequences, 35% to 45% seen once, with approximately 4.1% in the top ten. This sequence joins TRBV3-1 and TRBJ2-7; 8 bases fit TRBD1. The clonotype originates from a woman between 18 and 29 years old in good health. Specimen: blood. CDR3 sequence: CASSQPTRTGISYEQYF. The CDR3 DNA is TGTGCCAGCAGCCAACCTACACGGACAGGGATTTCCTACGAGCAGTACTTC.